Below are 27 T cell receptor beta chains sequenced from a single sample in a study of T cells after somatic rescue of genetic block. Data came from immunoSEQ multiplex PCR; TCRdb stores just in-frame clones and leaves some out. The profile shows roughly 15,000 clones, around 72% of them singletons. The sequencing input was peripheral blood mononuclear cells (PBMCs). Receptor source: a boy aged 5-17 years.

The CDR3, as DNA: TGCGCCAGCAGGGGCAGCGCTTACGAGCAGTACTTC. This sequence encodes CASRGSAYEQYF. The chain has TRBV5-1 and TRBJ2-7; no clear D gene. The CDR3 length is 12 residues. Germline CDR1 reads SGHRS; CDR2 reads YFSETQ. V was cut by 5 bases and J by 4 bases, with 10 bases left in between.

V usage is TRBV29-1 and J usage is TRBJ2-3; D is perhaps TRBD2 (5 bases). Germline assignment: CDR1 SQVTM and CDR2 ANQGSEA. V lost 4 bases and J lost 6, with 14 bases in between. CDR3 length: 13 residues. The CDR3 here is CSVGWLAVDTQYF. The CDR3 bases are TGCAGCGTTGGCTGGCTAGCAGTGGATACGCAGTATTTT.

The chain is built from TRBV5-4 and TRBJ2-5, with TRBD1 identical over 9 bases. The germline V gene encodes CDR1 SGHNT and CDR2 YYREEE (reference sequence). J lost 0 bases, V lost 4 bases, and 4 bases had no gene match. CDR3 size: 15 residues. The chain's CDR3 is CASSRDRAYQETQYF. CDR3 DNA: TGTGCCAGCAGCCGGGACAGGGCGTACCAAGAGACCCAGTACTTC.

V usage is TRBV5-1 and J usage is TRBJ1-4; possible D gene TRBD1, 6 bases. CDR3 length equals 14 residues. Germline CDR1 is SGHRS and CDR2 is YFSETQ. Deletions cut 0 bases from V and 5 bases from J, with 8 bases between. The CDR3 DNA sequence: TGCGCCAGCAGCTTGGCTGGACAGAATGAAAAACTGTTTTTT. It codes for CASSLAGQNEKLFF.

For this clone: One end of the junction does not line up with germline, which may come from a read error. This rearrangement joins TRBV18 to TRBJ2-1, with D perhaps matching TRBD2 (6 bases). The CDR3 runs 16 residues. Germline assignment: CDR1 KGHSH and CDR2 LQKENI. CDR3 in amino acids: CASSPPAGSSSNEQFF. The CDR3 coding sequence is TGTGCCAGCTCACCACCGGCGGGGAGCTCCTCCAATGAGCAGTTCTTC.

The gene calls are TRBV5-1 and TRBJ2-3, with TRBD2 matching over 7 bases. Germline V CDR1 and CDR2: SGHRS, YFSETQ. The CDR3 sequence is 14 residues long. The V and J ends lost 5 bases and 0 bases, in that order; junction bases with no gene match: 3. This CDR3 reads CASRRDYSTDTQYF. In DNA form, the CDR3 reads TGCGCCAGCAGGCGGGACTATAGCACAGATACGCAGTATTTT.

This chain uses TRBV7-3 with TRBJ2-1; D is perhaps TRBD2 (6 bases). CDR3 length: 17 residues. Trimming pared 0 bases from V and 2 bases from J, leaving 14 bases between. From germline, CDR1 is SGHTA and CDR2 FQGTGA. The CDR3 DNA sequence: TGTGCCAGCAGCTTAACCGGGACTTCTCACACCTACAATGAGCAGTTCTTC. Translating it yields CASSLTGTSHTYNEQFF.

J is TRBJ2-1 and V is TRBV21-1. TRBV21-1 is termed a pseudogene. The CDR3 has 13 residues. The CDR3 reads CASTPLWGNEQFF. For the CDR3, the DNA is TGTGCCAGCACTCCTCTTTGGGGGAATGAGCAGTTCTTC.

The chain uses TRBV29-1 and TRBJ1-1, with 8 nucleotides matching TRBD1. The V and J ends lost 3 bases and 11 bases, in that order; junction bases with no gene match: 17. The CDR3 covers 15 residues. Germline V gene data show CDR1 as SQVTM and CDR2 as ANQGSEA. The DNA of the CDR3 is TGCAGCGTTGACGCCCCGGGCAGGGGGCACTTGGATGCTTTCTTT. Protein sequence: CSVDAPGRGHLDAFF.

The chain recombines TRBV6-1 with TRBJ2-7; 10 nucleotides agree with TRBD1. The germline V gene has CDR1 MNHNS and CDR2 SASEGT. V was clipped by 5 bases and J by 4 bases; unmatched bases: 5. The CDR3 length is 14 residues. CDR3: CASSHDRGLYEQYF. The DNA of the CDR3 is TGTGCCAGCAGTCACGACAGGGGGCTTTACGAGCAGTACTTC.

In this sample, this clone is medium-sized. This rearrangement joins TRBV11-3 to TRBJ2-7, with 16 bases lining up with TRBD2. This CDR3 is built from 17 residues. The V segment lost 5 bases and the J segment 3 bases; nucleotides outside the gene matches: 7. Germline V lookup: CDR1 SGHNT, CDR2 YENEEA. The CDR3 here is CASSTGLAGGVGYEQYF. The CDR3 bases are TGTGCCAGCAGCACGGGACTAGCGGGAGGGGTGGGCTACGAGCAGTACTTC.

This rearrangement joins TRBV10-3 to TRBJ2-7; D remains ambiguous. This CDR3 contains 12 residues. The V and J ends lost 0 bases and 4 bases respectively, with 4 bases between them. The germline gives CDR1 ENHRY, CDR2 SYGVKD. The CDR3 here is CAISESRYEQYF. CDR3 coding DNA: TGTGCCATCAGTGAGTCGCGGTACGAGCAGTACTTC.

V gene TRBV18 combines with J gene TRBJ1-6; TRBD1 might be the D (6 bases). The CDR3 contains 17 residues. With 4 bases removed from V and 7 bases from J, the gap between germline ends came to 20 bases. Germline V gene sequence: CDR1 KGHSH, CDR2 LQKENI. CDR3 in amino acids: CASSLAGRGGRNSPLHF. The DNA for the CDR3 is TGTGCCAGCTCACTCGCTGGCAGGGGAGGAAGGAATTCACCCCTCCACTTT.

The chain is built from TRBV18 and TRBJ1-1, with a weak D call TRBD1 (6 bases). The germline CDR1 and CDR2 sequences are KGHSH and LQKENI. There are 15 residues in the CDR3. V lost 4 bases and J 1 base, leaving 13 bases between the germline ends. The CDR3 sequence is CASSRRGAQNTEAFF. The CDR3 DNA reads TGTGCCAGCTCACGCCGGGGGGCGCAGAACACTGAAGCTTTCTTT. The full variable domain, its missing parts supplied by reference TRBV18 and TRBJ1-1, is NAGVMQNPRHLVRRRGQEARLRCSPMKGHSHVYWYRQLPEEGLKFMVYLQKENIIDESGMPKERFSAEFPKEGPSILRIQQVVRGDSAAYFCASSRRGAQNTEAFFGQGTRLTVV.

The chain combines TRBV18 with TRBJ1-2; no clear D gene. CDR1 is KGHSH, CDR2 LQKENI, per germline. This CDR3 comprises 14 residues. Trimming cost V 4 bases and J 1 base, with 10 bases left between them. The CDR3 region is CASSQPGGNYGYTF. In DNA, the CDR3 is TGTGCCAGCTCACAGCCAGGCGGTAACTATGGCTACACCTTC.

This chain links TRBV7-9 with TRBJ2-4; TRBD1 matches 7 bases. Germline CDR1 is SEHNR and CDR2 is FQNEAQ (reference sequence). This CDR3 has 17 residues. V dropped 3 bases and J dropped 0; count of bases not matched to a gene: 8. The CDR3 coding sequence is TGTGCCAGCAGCTTGGCGTTACAGGGGTTAGCCAAAAACATTCAGTACTTC. It codes for CASSLALQGLAKNIQYF.

The chain uses TRBV6-1 and TRBJ1-3, with 8 nucleotides matching TRBD1. The CDR3 loop spans 15 amino acids. V was clipped by 5 bases and J by 0 bases; unmatched bases: 3. The V gene's germline CDR1 is MNHNS and CDR2 SASEGT. In DNA form, the CDR3 reads TGTGCCAGCAGTCTGACAGGGGACTCTGGAAACACCATATATTTT. Translated: CASSLTGDSGNTIYF.

This rearrangement joins TRBV7-9 to TRBJ2-6; the D is unclear. V was trimmed by 0 bases and J by 1 base, leaving 4 bases between them. CDR1 is SEHNR and CDR2 is FQNEAQ in the germline V gene (reference sequence). This CDR3 region has 15 residues. The CDR3 bases are TGTGCCAGCAGCTTAGCCGGGTCTGGGGCCAACGTCCTGACTTTC. Translated: CASSLAGSGANVLTF.

The chain uses TRBV28 and TRBJ2-5; no firm D call. The CDR3 covers 14 residues. The V end was cut by 1 base, the J end by 9 bases, with 15 bases between. The germline V gene encodes CDR1 MDHEN and CDR2 SYDVKM. The CDR3 spells CASSLSHPLPAQYF. CDR3 DNA: TGTGCCAGCAGTTTATCACACCCTCTACCCGCCCAGTACTTC. Filled out from reference TRBV28 and TRBJ2-5, the complete variable domain reads DVKVTQSSRYLVKRTGEKVFLECVQDMDHENMFWYRQDPGLGLRLIYFSYDVKMKEKGDIPEGYSVSREKKERFSLILESASTNQTSMYLCASSLSHPLPAQYFGPGTRLLVL.

The V call is TRBV5-1, the J call TRBJ1-6; D is uncertain. The CDR3 runs to 13 residues. Trimming removed 5 bases from V and 8 bases from J, with 11 bases in between. Germline-derived CDR1 and CDR2 are SGHRS and YFSETQ. CDR3 nucleotides: TGCGCCAGCAGATCCGAGGATTATTCACCCCTCCACTTT. Protein: CASRSEDYSPLHF.

This chain joins TRBV4-1 and TRBJ2-3; TRBD2 matches 7 bases. After removal of 3 bases from V and 4 bases from J, the junction contained 13 bases not matched to a gene. CDR1 MGHRA and CDR2 YSYEKL come from the germline V gene. This CDR3 contains 17 residues. This CDR3 reads CASSHGPAGVEADTQYF. Here the CDR3 DNA reads TGCGCCAGCAGCCATGGCCCGGCGGGAGTGGAAGCAGATACGCAGTATTTT.

The chain employs TRBV5-1 and TRBJ1-6; D gene unclear. The CDR3 consists of 17 residues. CDR1 and CDR2 (germline): SGHRS, YFSETQ. V shed 5 bases and J shed 9 bases, with 24 bases lying between them. For the CDR3, the DNA is TGCGCCAGCAGGGATTTACCGGGCCCCCTCGCAGGTTCACCCCTCCACTTT. Its protein is CASRDLPGPLAGSPLHF.

The chain joins TRBV27 to TRBJ2-1; D ambiguous. The V end lost 5 bases, the J end lost 6 bases, and 14 bases lay between the germline ends. Germline lookup yields CDR1 MNHEY and CDR2 SMNVEV (reference sequence). This CDR3 is built from 14 residues. The CDR3 nucleotides read TGTGCCAGCAGTCGACATCCGCGAGGCAATGAGCAGTTCTTC. Its protein product is CASSRHPRGNEQFF.

The chain couples TRBV5-1 to TRBJ2-7; the D gene is possibly TRBD1 (6 bases). The CDR3 contains 14 residues. Germline V gives CDR1 SGHRS, CDR2 YFSETQ. Trimming removed 2 bases from V and 3 bases from J, with 12 bases in between. CDR3 sequence: CASSFQGQDYEQYF. CDR3 coding DNA: TGCGCCAGCAGCTTCCAGGGGCAGGACTACGAGCAGTACTTC.

This clone has more than one count but fewer than ten. The V and J genes are TRBV4-1 and TRBJ2-7; the D gene is possibly TRBD1 (6 bases). CDR3 length: 15 residues. CDR1 MGHRA and CDR2 YSYEKL come from the germline V gene. The V and J ends lost 1 base and 2 bases respectively, with 12 bases between them. CDR3 region: CASSQGIQGPYEQYF. The CDR3 nucleotides read TGCGCCAGCAGCCAAGGAATACAGGGACCCTACGAGCAGTACTTC.

V gene TRBV5-4 combines with J gene TRBJ2-5; 9 positions agree with TRBD1. The trim removed 2 bases at V and 1 base at J, leaving 12 bases unmatched. The CDR3 runs to 18 residues. The germline CDR1 and CDR2 sequences are SGHNT and YYREEE (reference sequence). CDR3 region: CASSFSRVRDRAQETQYF. The CDR3 bases are TGTGCCAGCAGCTTCTCACGAGTCCGGGACAGGGCCCAAGAGACCCAGTACTTC.

The genes are TRBV30 and TRBJ1-6; no clear D gene. This CDR3 has 13 amino acids. Trimming shortened V by 1 base and J by 6 bases, and 7 bases separated the two germline ends. Germline V gene lookup returns CDR1 GTSNPN and CDR2 SVGIG (reference sequence). Here the CDR3 reads CAWSGSLNSPLHF. The CDR3 coding sequence is TGTGCCTGGAGTGGGAGTCTTAATTCACCCCTCCACTTT.